Listed below are T cell receptor beta chains from one sample, sequenced in a study of blood T cell repertoires in COVID-19. Only in-frame clones appear in the TCRdb table, and some are missing; sequencing was by immunoSEQ multiplex PCR. Seen here are approximately 110,000 clones, approximately 81% observed once, and the top ten hold about 6%. Material for sequencing was peripheral blood. The source is a man older than 75 with COVID-19, enrolled during active disease. The CDR3 runs from the conserved cysteine through the conserved F or W. The D gene is left open where the match is weak. The size entry is marked missing in some rows and otherwise reads once, few, many or a size class.

j_gene: TRBJ2-1; abundance: .; d_gene: .; v_gene: TRBV2; CDR3nt: TGTGCCAGCAGGAGCCCCCAGGGTCAGGGGAATGAGCAGTTCTTC; CDR3aa: CASRSPQGQGNEQFF
j_gene: TRBJ2-1; abundance: .; d_gene: TRBD2; v_gene: TRBV10-2; CDR3nt: TGCGCCAGCAGTTCACCCCTAGCGGGAGGGGACAATGAGCAGTTCTTC; CDR3aa: CASSSPLAGGDNEQFF
j_gene: TRBJ1-4; abundance: .; d_gene: .; v_gene: TRBV10-3; CDR3nt: TGTGCCACCCAGGGGATAACTAATGAAAAACTGTTTTTT; CDR3aa: CATQGITNEKLFF
j_gene: TRBJ2-7; abundance: .; d_gene: .; v_gene: TRBV2; CDR3nt: TGTGCCAGTAATGGGGCACACCGTTCCGACGAGCAGTACTTC; CDR3aa: CASNGAHRSDEQYF
j_gene: TRBJ2-3; abundance: .; d_gene: TRBD2; v_gene: TRBV4-1; CDR3nt: TGCGCCAGCAGCCAAGGCCCCCCCAGCGGGAGGGATTTAGATACGCAGTATTTT; CDR3aa: CASSQGPPSGRDLDTQYF
j_gene: TRBJ2-7; abundance: few; d_gene: .; v_gene: TRBV24-1; CDR3nt: TGTGCCACCAGTGATGGGTGGGGGCGCGAGCAGTACTTC; CDR3aa: CATSDGWGREQYF
j_gene: TRBJ2-1; abundance: .; d_gene: TRBD2; v_gene: TRBV24-1; CDR3nt: TGTGCCACCAGTGCCGCGGGAGAGAACAATGAGCAGTTCTTC; CDR3aa: CATSAAGENNEQFF
j_gene: TRBJ2-7; abundance: .; d_gene: TRBD2; v_gene: TRBV14; CDR3nt: TGTGCCAGCAGCCTCTACGGCGGCGGGGGGTCCTACGAGCAGTACTTC; CDR3aa: CASSLYGGGGSYEQYF
j_gene: TRBJ1-2; abundance: .; d_gene: .; v_gene: TRBV29-1; CDR3nt: TGCAGCGTTGGATCGCAGGGGCCCTTTAGATATGGCTACACCTTC; CDR3aa: CSVGSQGPFRYGYTF
j_gene: TRBJ1-2; abundance: .; d_gene: TRBD1; v_gene: TRBV7-2; CDR3nt: TGTGCCAGCAGCTCATGGGGTGGGACAGGCAACTATGGCTACACCTTC; CDR3aa: CASSSWGGTGNYGYTF
j_gene: TRBJ2-1; abundance: .; d_gene: .; v_gene: TRBV18; CDR3nt: TGTGCCAGCTCACCACAACAGGGTGAGCAGTTCTTC; CDR3aa: CASSPQQGEQFF
j_gene: TRBJ1-2; abundance: .; d_gene: TRBD1; v_gene: TRBV5-4; CDR3nt: TGTGCCAGCAGCATCGCCGTCCAGGGGGGTAACTATGGCTACACCTTC; CDR3aa: CASSIAVQGGNYGYTF
j_gene: TRBJ2-1; abundance: .; d_gene: .; v_gene: TRBV19; CDR3nt: TGTGCCAGTAGTAACAGGGTAGGCAATGAGCAGTTCTTC; CDR3aa: CASSNRVGNEQFF
j_gene: TRBJ2-2; abundance: .; d_gene: .; v_gene: TRBV9; CDR3nt: TGTGCCAGCAGCGTAGAAAACCCTCCTTACGGCACCGGGGAGCTGTTTTTT; CDR3aa: CASSVENPPYGTGELFF
j_gene: TRBJ1-4; abundance: .; d_gene: .; v_gene: TRBV6-5; CDR3nt: TGTGCCAGCAGTAACCCAAAAGCTACTAATGAAAAACTGTTTTTT; CDR3aa: CASSNPKATNEKLFF
j_gene: TRBJ2-7; abundance: few; d_gene: TRBD2; v_gene: TRBV6-2/TRBV6-3; CDR3nt: TGTGCCAGCAGTCTAATATTGACTAGCGCGAGAGACTACGAGCAGTACTTC; CDR3aa: CASSLILTSARDYEQYF
j_gene: TRBJ1-2; abundance: .; d_gene: .; v_gene: TRBV19; CDR3nt: TGTGCCAGTGTACAGGGTTTCAACTATGGCTACACCTTC; CDR3aa: CASVQGFNYGYTF
j_gene: TRBJ1-6; abundance: .; d_gene: TRBD1; v_gene: TRBV2; CDR3nt: TGTGCCAGCAGCGCGACAGGGAATAATTCACCCCTCCACTTT; CDR3aa: CASSATGNNSPLHF
j_gene: TRBJ2-2; abundance: .; d_gene: TRBD2; v_gene: TRBV19; CDR3nt: TGTGCCAGTAGCCGAGGGAGCGGGAGGGCCGCTGGCGGGGAGCTGTTTTTT; CDR3aa: CASSRGSGRAAGGELFF
j_gene: TRBJ1-4; abundance: .; d_gene: .; v_gene: TRBV5-1; CDR3nt: TGCGCCAGCAGCCGCGACATTGCAACTAATGAAAAACTGTTTTTT; CDR3aa: CASSRDIATNEKLFF
j_gene: TRBJ1-2; abundance: .; d_gene: TRBD1; v_gene: TRBV28; CDR3nt: TGTGCCAGCAGTGGATCACAGGGGCACTATGGCTACACCTTC; CDR3aa: CASSGSQGHYGYTF
j_gene: TRBJ2-7; abundance: .; d_gene: .; v_gene: TRBV3-1/TRBV3-2; CDR3nt: TGTGCCAGCAGCCCGATTGTCAGTTCCTACGAGCAGTACTTC; CDR3aa: CASSPIVSSYEQYF
j_gene: TRBJ1-4; abundance: .; d_gene: TRBD1; v_gene: TRBV25-1; CDR3nt: TGTGCCAGCAGTTCGCATCCCGACAGGGGTGAAAAACTGTTTTTT; CDR3aa: CASSSHPDRGEKLFF
j_gene: TRBJ2-3; abundance: .; d_gene: TRBD2; v_gene: TRBV5-1; CDR3nt: TGCGCCAGCAGCTTACAGACTAGCGGGACAGATACGCAGTATTTT; CDR3aa: CASSLQTSGTDTQYF
j_gene: TRBJ1-1; abundance: .; d_gene: .; v_gene: TRBV11-2; CDR3nt: TGTGCCAGCAGCGTCCAGCGGGACACTGAAGCTTTCTTT; CDR3aa: CASSVQRDTEAFF